The entry that follows covers one T cell receptor (beta chain) sequence. This clonotype was detected many times. What antigen it recognizes has not been identified. No qualities accompany the bases; no much larger clone lies one base away. These data belong to a study of identical twins (dated by TCRdb to the mid-2010s). Regarding the research as a whole: TCR alpha and beta repertoires from monozygotic twins, unrelated adults of various ages and cord blood were deep-sequenced to test whether fetal clonotypes persist. Replicate twin experiments were performed at different times using different library preparation protocols to rule out contamination. What the work shows at the level of the full study, not this receptor alone: Invariant T cells such as MAIT and iNKT could partly confound zero-insertion analyses, although diverse VJ usage argued against such confounding for most clonotypes. A weaker excess of twin sharing was found in beta out-of-frame sequences because the signal-to-noise ratio was lowered by fewer shared sequences. Conclusions relied on cross-sectional statistical analysis, since the same donors could not be followed over many years. Out-of-frame TCR alpha sharing in monozygotic twins was systematically underestimated by recombination models, whereas sharing between unrelated individuals was in agreement with the recombination models. Compared with coincidental sharing between unrelated individuals, out-of-frame TCR alpha sequences shared between twins had an excess of sequences with low generation probability. Abundant cord blood beta clonotypes carried fewer insertions; young adult naive repertoires showed a weaker similar trend, while memory repertoires showed none.

The library was made by 5' RACE. Reads for this sample came from an Illumina HiSeq 2000. A universal primer binding site was added through template switching, and the final cDNA carried a unique molecular identifier so that TCR cDNA molecules could be counted accurately. First-strand cDNA for TCR alpha and beta chains was synthesized from specific primers in the conserved constant-segment region. To control for contamination, each cDNA library was double barcoded with a SMART-Mk sample barcode plus Illumina barcodes. Two successive PCR steps introduced TruSeq adapter sequences along with Illumina sample barcodes. The Illumina HiSeq platform was used with custom primers to sequence TCR alpha and beta cDNA libraries. As for the original processing: Unique molecular identifiers were extracted from raw reads with MiGEC, and CDR3 positions were determined with MiXCR. For each individual, recombination models were inferred using an EM algorithm with the repgenHMM and IGoR tools. Shared clonotypes were analyzed with the tcR package in R, and sharing was normalized by the product of cloneset sizes. To study raw recombination free of thymic and clonal selection effects, out-of-frame nonproductive sequences were analyzed. The raw public reads went through TCRdb reprocessing: fastp at Q25, MiXCR clone calling, in-frame beta chains kept. Identical CDR3 proteins give one entry, which carries the most common genes and DNA. TCRdb, not the authors, supplied the V and J calls. In this sample the table shows approximately 700,000 distinct CDR3 sequences, roughly 18% of which occur a single time. Together, the top ten hold about 12% of the sample.

Every donor in the study was a healthy Caucasian. Three pairs of female monozygotic twins, all aged roughly 18 to 29 years, were included in the twin cohort. The RNA used for TCR libraries was isolated from peripheral blood mononuclear cells. These data are also associated with another study on T cells expressing NK-cell markers. As that second paper reports: TCR beta-chain repertoires were profiled in sorted CD3+CD56+NKG2C+, CD3+CD56+NKG2C- and CD3+CD56-NKG2C+ T-cell subsets from about 8 donors. Among the eight sequenced donors, seven were HCMV-seropositive and one was HCMV-seronegative. In several experiments an anti-gammadeltaTCR antibody was added to restrict sorting to alphabetaTCR-expressing T cells. In five to seven donors, the dominant CD3+CD56+NKG2C+ clonotypes were found to rank among the top 10 CD8+ clonotypes and to make up 1.0-7.0% of CD8+ T cells. Those dominant clonotypes were again the most abundant among CD3+CD56-NKG2C+ cells in a few donors, at 28.3-60.1%. Whether the expanded NKG2C-expressing T cell clones were specific for HCMV antigens remained unclear. All eight donors whose samples were sequenced were randomly selected healthy volunteers, three of them men and five women. HCMV-specific IgG was detected in serum with a commercial ELISA kit to determine HCMV serostatus. For a handful of donors, unsorted PBMC were also used to sequence bulk peripheral blood T-cell repertoires. MIGEC was used to demultiplex reads and group the reads by UMI, and MiTCR was used to assemble and quantify clonotypes. Only TCR cDNA sequences supported by at least two reads were kept to exclude erroneous sequences. The tcR package was used for downstream repertoire analysis, with clonotypes matched between fractions based on CDR3 nucleotide sequence plus V segment. VDJmatch was used to annotate antigen specificity against VDJdb, with one amino acid substitution allowed in CDR3.

This TCR was sampled from a young woman in good health. Sequenced material: PBMCs.

This receptor carries the CDR3 CASNVIAGGPTGELFF. The DNA sequence is given as TGTGCCAGCAACGTGATAGCGGGGGGGCCAACCGGGGAGCTGTTTTTT. The chain links TRBV12-3 or TRBV12-4 with TRBJ2-2; 11 nucleotides in the junction match TRBD2. The CDR3 covers 16 residues, taking in both the cysteine and the phenylalanine. Of all the DNA, just the CDR3 is kept, 48 bases in frame from base 1. Trimming leaves V shorter by 7 bases and J shorter by 5 bases, with the junction holding 9 bases beyond the gene matches.